This T cell receptor (beta chain) originates from a study of blood T cell repertoires in COVID-19. Overall study context: Samples came from the United States, Italy and Spain, spanning acute and convalescent COVID-19.

Per the authors' pipeline: Amplification with reference gene primers provided the estimates of nucleated cell counts. The table came from immunoSEQ multiplex PCR; TCRdb's copy has only in-frame clones and leaves some out. From that table come the V and J calls and clone size; the DNA was used to work out D and trimming. This sample has 220,000 or so clones, with more than 75% found just once. The clonotype originates from a woman at least 80 years old with COVID-19, enrolled during active disease. Sequenced sample: peripheral blood.

The CDR3 loop reads CASSRYLGDTDTQYF. DNA of the CDR3: TGTGCCAGCTCACGATATTTAGGGGACACAGATACGCAGTATTTT. The chain employs TRBV18 and TRBJ2-3; weak D call: TRBD1 (5 bases). CDR1 is KGHSH and CDR2 is LQKENI in the germline V gene. CDR3 length: 15 amino acids. V was shortened by 4 bases and J by 2 bases, with 13 bases between the two germline ends.